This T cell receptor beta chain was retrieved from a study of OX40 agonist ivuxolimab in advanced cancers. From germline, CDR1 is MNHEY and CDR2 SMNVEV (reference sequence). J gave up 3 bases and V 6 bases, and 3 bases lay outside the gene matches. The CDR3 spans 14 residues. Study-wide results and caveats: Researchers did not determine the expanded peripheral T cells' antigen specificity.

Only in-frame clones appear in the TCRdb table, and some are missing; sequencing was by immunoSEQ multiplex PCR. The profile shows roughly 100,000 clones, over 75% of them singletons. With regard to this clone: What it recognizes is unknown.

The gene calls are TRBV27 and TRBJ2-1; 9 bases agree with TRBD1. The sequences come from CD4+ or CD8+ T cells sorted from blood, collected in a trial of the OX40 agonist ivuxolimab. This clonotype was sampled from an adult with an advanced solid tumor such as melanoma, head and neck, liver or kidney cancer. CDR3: CASRGTGRYNEQFF. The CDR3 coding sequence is TGTGCCAGCAGAGGGACAGGGCGCTACAATGAGCAGTTCTTC.